What follows describes a single T cell receptor beta chain. It has no known antigen specificity. No base-level quality is on record; no much larger clone is a single base apart. According to the germline V gene, CDR1 reads SGHTA and CDR2 reads FQGNSA. Spanning cysteine to phenylalanine, the CDR3 consists of 13 amino acids. Only the CDR3 DNA is retained, 39 bases long and in frame from the first base. At the junction V is shortened by 1 base and J by 3 bases, with 5 bases in between. This sample was included in a study of human T cells and chemical hapten exposure (dated by TCRdb to about 2021). About the investigation overall: For sensitization, 2% DPC in acetone was applied to a roughly 2 cm by roughly 2 cm area of upper inner arm skin. The mostly female patient cohort included alopecia areata with under or over 50% scalp involvement, alopecia totalis and alopecia universalis. Libraries were pooled for sequencing, and per-sample TCR yields varied mainly because of small differences in library volumes within the pool. Blood samples were taken from patients before sensitization (week 0) and at 2, 6 and about 24 weeks after DPC sensitization. Weekly therapeutic DPC doses were additionally applied to the scalp of patients throughout the approximately 23-week study period. Under 30 alopecia patients gave blood for TCR sequencing at one to four time points (pre-sensitization, 2, 6 and 24 weeks). Patch tests used Finn chambers with 0.01% DPC on the upper back, scored after 6 days by International Contact Dermatitis Research Group standards. In alopecia patients, the study followed how the peripheral blood TCR repertoire changed in vivo over primary and secondary sensitization to diphenylcyclopropenone (DPC), a hapten.

Library construction relied on RACE. The instrument given in TCRdb is NextSeq 500. Library preparation attached unique molecular identifiers to individual cDNA molecules for quantitative, reproducible TCR counting. From each blood RNA sample, both TCR alpha and TCR beta chains were sequenced. As for the original processing: A median of around 96,000 TCRs per sample was observed, with a range of 23,224 to 690,600. V, J and CDR3 annotation of the TCR reads was performed with the Decombinator software suite. To make PS versus PT1 abundance plots, every sample was subsampled to the same number of TCRs (28,000). Expanded TCRs were defined as absent before sensitization and observed at least eight times at the 2-week time point. TCRdb itself trimmed the public reads at Q25 with fastp, ran MiXCR and retained productive beta chains. Entries that share a CDR3 protein sequence are merged under the most common genes and DNA. The V and J calls here are based on TCRdb, not the publication. The sample table lists over 300,000 distinct CDR3 sequences, approximately 5.1% of them with a count of one. The ten largest make up approximately 2.8% of the sample.

What the authors observed across the whole study: All patients had alopecia, a presumed autoimmune disease, so their immune response might differ from that of healthy individuals. Patch test score was positively correlated with the number of PT1 expanded TCRs, with significance at thresholds 8, 16 and 32 but not at 4. DPC sensitization did not change how many TCRs were above 1 in 1000 frequency, and no evidence was found of alterations in global repertoire structure. After repeated subsampling, changes were observed in the strength of the expansion versus patch-test correlation and in the threshold at which the correlation became significant. Significantly more large CDR3 similarity clusters were formed by expanded TCRs than by pre-sensitization or healthy control sets, consistent with antigen-driven responses.

This sample's time point label indicates: pre-sensitization, week 0. This sample's treatment or condition label indicates: therapeutic diphenylcyclopropenone sensitization with weekly scalp DPC. At every patch-test visit, the blood draw took place before the patch test was put on. To be eligible, patients had to be aged 18 to 70, diagnosed with alopecia and judged suitable for DPC therapy, while pregnant patients were excluded. Total RNA was extracted from unfractionated whole blood collected in Tempus Blood RNA tubes. The sequences come from whole blood, collected in connection with sensitization to the hapten diphenylcyclopropenone (DPC). This receptor was identified in a woman aged 45-59 years with alopecia areata. Some clones in this sample may be carry-over from other donors' samples. The chain employs TRBV7-2 and TRBJ2-3; the D gene assignment is ambiguous. The DNA sequence reads TGTGCCAGCAGCTTAGTAACAACAGATACGCAGTATTTT. This translates into CASSLVTTDTQYF.